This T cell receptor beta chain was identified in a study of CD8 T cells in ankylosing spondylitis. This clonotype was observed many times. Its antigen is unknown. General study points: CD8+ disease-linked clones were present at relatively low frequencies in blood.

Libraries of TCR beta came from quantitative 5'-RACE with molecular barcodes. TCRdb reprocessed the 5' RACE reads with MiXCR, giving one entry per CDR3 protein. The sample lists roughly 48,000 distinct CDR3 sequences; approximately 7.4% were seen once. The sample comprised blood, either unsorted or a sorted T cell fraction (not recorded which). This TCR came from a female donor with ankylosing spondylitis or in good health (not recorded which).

CDR3 sequence (DNA): TGTGCCAGCAGTTTACACGGGAAACTGTTTTTT. Its translation: CASSLHGKLFF. This sequence joins TRBV28 and TRBJ1-4; no reliable D call. The CDR3 extends over 11 amino acids. Per germline, CDR1 MDHEN and CDR2 SYDVKM. V was shortened by 2 bases and J by 11 bases, with 6 bases between the two germline ends.